What follows describes a single T cell receptor beta chain. Its specificity is unknown. The data are from a study of graft-versus-host responses after intestinal transplantation. Study-wide results and limits: GvH clones turned up in recipient marrow; some had shown up first in ileum or blood.

CDR1 SGDLS and CDR2 YYNGEE come from the germline V gene. With 0 bases removed from V and 9 bases from J, the gap between germline ends came to 19 bases. This CDR3 comprises 16 residues. Sequencing used immunoSEQ multiplex PCR; TCRdb keeps in-frame clones, though not all of them. Of about 69,000 clones listed, roughly 89% were seen once; the top ten hold less than 8%. The rearrangement joins TRBV9 to TRBJ2-1; unclear D gene. The sequence derives from a human patient who received an intestinal transplant, so some T cells may come from the graft donor. The input for sequencing was bone marrow, taken 734 days after intestinal transplantation. The chain's CDR3 is CASSVEFDGPAGEQFF. Here the CDR3 DNA reads TGTGCCAGCAGCGTAGAATTTGATGGACCGGCAGGTGAGCAGTTCTTC.